The T cell receptor (beta chain) described here comes from a study of blood T cell repertoires in COVID-19. The germline V and J ends were trimmed by 2 bases and 1 base, with 5 bases remaining between them. Germline CDR1 is MNHNY and CDR2 is SVGAGI (reference sequence). The CDR3 is made up of 13 amino acids. Measured with immunoSEQ multiplex PCR; TCRdb has only the in-frame clones, and not every one. The data show 150,000 or so clones, roughly 88% seen once. This sequence was found in a woman aged 45-65 years in a cohort sampled during active or convalescent COVID-19. The chain couples TRBV6-6 to TRBJ1-1; TRBD1 might be the D (5 bases). The sequencing sample was made of peripheral blood. CDR3 amino acids: CASSYDRNTEAFF. The DNA of the CDR3 is TGTGCCAGCAGTTACGACAGGAACACTGAAGCTTTCTTT.